These T cell receptor beta chains were read from a single sample in a study of early T cells in non-severe SARS-CoV-2 infection. One entry per CDR3 protein results from TCRdb running MiXCR on the 5' RACE reads. The sample yields tens of thousands of distinct CDR3 sequences, about 12% seen once. The specimen sequenced was whole blood. All receptors derive from an adult who was a healthcare worker with PCR-confirmed SARS-CoV-2 infection or an uninfected control (not recorded which). The CDR3 runs from the conserved cysteine through the conserved F or W. The order of the fields is V gene, J gene, clone size, D gene, CDR3 length, CDR3 DNA, CDR3 protein. The D gene is left open where the match is weak. Size is stated for part of the rows, as once, few or many counts, or as a class when the clone is expanded.

TRBV12-3/TRBV12-4	TRBJ2-7	many	NA	13	TGTGCCAGCAGTCGGGACATGGACTACGAGCAGTACTTC	CASSRDMDYEQYF
TRBV9	TRBJ2-3	NA	NA	15	TGTGCCAGCAGCCCCCTCCAGAGCCCCGGGGTCGGCTACCTTTTT	CASSPLQSPGVGYLF
TRBV5-5	TRBJ2-6	few	NA	16	TGTGCCAGCAGCTTGGATGCCTTGTCTGGGGCCAACGTCCTGACTTTC	CASSLDALSGANVLTF
TRBV18	TRBJ2-7	few	TRBD2	18	TGTGCCAGCTCACCACCCAGCGGGGGGGCTTCAAACGGCTACGAGCAGTACTTC	CASSPPSGGASNGYEQYF
TRBV29-1	TRBJ1-5	many	NA	12	TGCAGCGTTGCCGGCCGCAATCAGCCCCAGCATTTT	CSVAGRNQPQHF
TRBV7-2	TRBJ2-7	few	TRBD1	14	TGTGCCAGCAGCTTAGCGAACAGGGGGCGTGAGCAGTACTTC	CASSLANRGREQYF
TRBV12-3/TRBV12-4	TRBJ1-5	many	NA	16	TGTGCCAGCAGTAAGGGACGTCACAATAGCAATCAGCCCCAGCATTTT	CASSKGRHNSNQPQHF
TRBV5-1	TRBJ2-7	many	NA	17	TGCGCCAGCAGCGAGGGCATCGGGAATCTGATTTCCTACGAGCAGTACTTC	CASSEGIGNLISYEQYF
TRBV7-9	TRBJ1-3	many	NA	17	TGTGCCAGCAGCTTAGGGGTTGAAGACAGCTCTGGAAACACCATATATTTT	CASSLGVEDSSGNTIYF
TRBV3-1	TRBJ2-4	NA	TRBD1	18	TGTGCCAGCAGCCAAGGGAGGGACAGGGGGCTAGCCAAAAACATTCAGTACTTC	CASSQGRDRGLAKNIQYF
TRBV20-1	TRBJ2-7	many	NA	14	TGCAGTGCTAGTCCAGGGTCCCTAAGCTCCGAGCAGTACTTC	CSASPGSLSSEQYF
TRBV18	TRBJ2-7	NA	NA	14	TGTGCCAGCTCGTCCGGGACTTGGGCCTACGAGCAGTACTTC	CASSSGTWAYEQYF
TRBV11-3	TRBJ2-1	NA	NA	15	TGTGCCAGCAGCTTAGATCCCCGGTACTACAATGAGCAGTTCTTC	CASSLDPRYYNEQFF
TRBV20-1	TRBJ1-1	NA	NA	14	TGCAGTGCTAGGTGGGGACCGATGAACACTGAAGCTTTCTTT	CSARWGPMNTEAFF
TRBV18	TRBJ2-3	NA	NA	15	TGTGCCAGCTCACCACAAGGGATGGGCGTCGATACGCAGTATTTT	CASSPQGMGVDTQYF
TRBV7-3	TRBJ2-2	many	NA	15	TGTGCCAGCAGCTTAGGACCCACAAAATCCGGGGAGCTGTTTTTT	CASSLGPTKSGELFF
TRBV20-1	TRBJ2-1	many	TRBD1	12	TGCAGTGGCATCGACAGGGTTGATGAGCAGTTCTTC	CSGIDRVDEQFF
TRBV7-9	TRBJ2-3	NA	NA	12	TGTGCCAGCAGCTGGGCGCAGGATCCGCAGTATTTT	CASSWAQDPQYF
TRBV4-1	TRBJ1-2	few	NA	15	TGCGCCAGCAGCCCATCGAGGGGAACTAACTATGGCTACACCTTC	CASSPSRGTNYGYTF
TRBV7-9	TRBJ2-5	many	NA	13	TGTGCCAGCAGCTTAGACCGACAAGAGACCCAGTACTTC	CASSLDRQETQYF
TRBV28	TRBJ2-7	many	TRBD2	13	TGTGCCAGCAGTGTTAGCGGGCCCTACGAGCAGTACTTC	CASSVSGPYEQYF
TRBV20-1	TRBJ2-4	NA	NA	14	TGCAGTGCTAGAGGTTGGGGGGACAAAAACATTCAGTACTTC	CSARGWGDKNIQYF
TRBV27	TRBJ1-2	few	NA	13	TGTGCCAGCAGTTTATTGGGCAGCCATGGCTACACCTTC	CASSLLGSHGYTF
TRBV29-1	TRBJ1-2	NA	TRBD1	12	TGCAGCGCCATAACAGGGGGCTATGGCTACACCTTC	CSAITGGYGYTF
TRBV29-1	TRBJ1-5	many	NA	13	TGCAGCGTGAGGGCAGGGAGCAATCAGCCCCAGCATTTT	CSVRAGSNQPQHF
TRBV10-2	TRBJ1-2	NA	NA	13	TGCGCCAGCAGTGTACAGGGAAACTATGGCTACACCTTC	CASSVQGNYGYTF
TRBV7-3	TRBJ1-5	few	NA	13	TGTGCCAGCAGCTTGGGAGAAAATCAGCCCCAGCATTTT	CASSLGENQPQHF